Following are 21 T cell receptor beta chains from one sample sequenced in a study of CD8 T cells in Susac syndrome. It was with random hexamers that roughly 0.45 to 1 ug RNA was reverse transcribed. TCRdb reanalysed the immunoSEQ multiplex PCR reads using MiXCR and keeps one entry per CDR3 protein. The sample has approximately 150,000 distinct CDR3 sequences, 92% seen once. Source material: CD4+ T cells from PBMCs. These receptor sequences come from a human donor in good health.

This chain connects TRBV7-9 to TRBJ2-7; the D is unclear. CDR3 length equals 15 residues. Germline CDR1 SEHNR, CDR2 FQNEAQ (reference sequence). Deletions cut 5 bases from V and 3 bases from J, with 17 bases between. CDR3 region: CASSPWKGMGYEQYF. The CDR3 nucleotides read TGTGCCAGCAGCCCCTGGAAGGGTATGGGCTACGAGCAGTACTTC.

The chain links TRBV10-3 to TRBJ1-2, with D hard to call. The CDR3 totals 14 residues. V was cut by 2 bases and J by 0 bases, with 7 bases left in between. The germline CDR1 and CDR2 sequences are ENHRY and SYGVKD. CDR3 sequence (DNA): TGTGCCATCAGTGAGGATTCAGCTAACTATGGCTACACCTTC. It translates to CAISEDSANYGYTF.

V gene TRBV20-1 combines with J gene TRBJ2-6; possible D gene TRBD2, 6 bases. The CDR3 is 15 amino acids. Between the trimmed V and J ends, which lost 6 bases and 0 bases, there was a span of 12 bases. Germline V gives CDR1 DFQATT, CDR2 SNEGSKA (reference sequence). The CDR3 nucleotides read TGCAGTGCCCGGAGGGGAAACTCTGGGGCCAACGTCCTGACTTTC. Its protein product is CSARRGNSGANVLTF.

Remarks on this clonotype: Because the CDR3's place on the DNA is in doubt, the DNA is left out and the CDR3 is given as listed by TCRdb. This chain connects TRBV2 to TRBJ1-6. Per germline, CDR1 SNHLY and CDR2 FYNNEI. The CDR3 length is 14 residues, termini included. CDR3 region: CASILAGSNSPLHF.

The chain uses TRBV12-3 or TRBV12-4 and TRBJ2-7; no reliable D call. The CDR3 totals 13 residues. With 6 bases removed from V and 1 base from J, the gap between germline ends came to 10 bases. The CDR3 protein is CASRDTFSYEQYF. The CDR3 DNA sequence: TGTGCCAGCAGAGACACTTTTTCCTACGAGCAGTACTTC.

The J gene is TRBJ2-3, the V gene TRBV5-1, with D uncertain. Trimming left V 2 bases short and J 10 bases short, with 14 bases between. Germline assignment: CDR1 SGHRS and CDR2 YFSETQ. The CDR3 has 13 residues. The CDR3 nucleotides read TGCGCCAGCAGCTTTCCCGACCAGGCCTCGCAGTATTTT. This sequence encodes CASSFPDQASQYF.

The genes are TRBV20-1 and TRBJ1-1, with TRBD1 identical over 7 bases. CDR3 size: 11 residues. Germline V gives CDR1 DFQATT, CDR2 SNEGSKA (reference sequence). V was clipped by 6 bases and J by 9 bases; unmatched bases: 7. CDR3 DNA sequence: TGCAGTGCCACCCGGACAGGTAAAGCTTTCTTT. Its translation: CSATRTGKAFF.

The rearrangement uses TRBV19 and TRBJ2-7; 9 nucleotides align to TRBD2. Trimming took 6 bases from V and 5 from J; bases not matched to a gene: 8. CDR3 length: 14 amino acids. The V gene's germline CDR1 is LNHDA and CDR2 SQIVND (reference sequence). In nucleotides, the CDR3 is TGTGCCAGTAGCATCGGACTAGCGAGCCACGAGCAGTACTTC. Its protein product is CASSIGLASHEQYF.

The chain is built from TRBV5-1 and TRBJ2-1, with 9 bases identical to TRBD2. J gave up 1 base and V 0 bases, and 11 bases lay outside the gene matches. The CDR3 runs 19 residues. Per germline, CDR1 SGHRS and CDR2 YFSETQ. The DNA of the CDR3 is TGCGCCAGCAGCTTGGCCCCTAGCGGGGCTTCAGGGTCCTACAATGAGCAGTTCTTC. Translating gives CASSLAPSGASGSYNEQFF.

The V gene is TRBV5-1, the J gene TRBJ2-7; D remains ambiguous. The germline V and J ends were trimmed by 0 bases and 4 bases, with 17 bases remaining between them. The CDR3 covers 16 residues. Germline V CDR1 and CDR2: SGHRS, YFSETQ. The CDR3 nucleotides read TGCGCCAGCAGCTTGGGGCTGGGGAAGGATTTATACGAGCAGTACTTC. Its translation is CASSLGLGKDLYEQYF.

The CDR3 DNA is TGTGCCAGCAGTGACAGGGGCGGCTCCTACAATGAGCAGTTCTTC. It codes for CASSDRGGSYNEQFF. The V and J genes are TRBV2 and TRBJ2-1; D is possibly TRBD1 (6 bases). This CDR3 region has 15 residues. V was clipped by 3 bases and J by 0 bases, with 9 bases between them. Germline V gene lookup returns CDR1 SNHLY and CDR2 FYNNEI.

The V gene is TRBV5-6, the J gene TRBJ2-5; D perhaps matches TRBD1 (6 bases). CDR3 size: 17 residues. V was clipped by 4 bases and J by 1 base, with 20 bases between them. CDR1 is SGHDT, CDR2 YYEEEE, per germline. The CDR3 protein is CASSPTTGSEGQETQYF. The CDR3 DNA is TGTGCCAGCAGCCCCACTACAGGGAGCGAGGGCCAAGAGACCCAGTACTTC.

V usage is TRBV4-1 and J usage is TRBJ2-7, with 7 bases aligning to TRBD1. CDR1 and CDR2 from the germline V gene are MGHRA and YSYEKL. The CDR3 has 19 amino acids. The V segment lost 3 bases and the J segment 1 base; nucleotides outside the gene matches: 18. The CDR3: CASSQEPGQLKFRSYEQYF. As DNA, the CDR3 is TGCGCCAGCAGCCAGGAACCGGGACAGCTTAAGTTTAGGTCCTACGAGCAGTACTTC.

The chain links TRBV7-2 to TRBJ1-6; TRBD1 aligns across 11 bases. The CDR3 extends over 15 amino acids. Trimming took 1 base from V and 8 from J; bases not matched to a gene: 1. The germline V gene has CDR1 SGHTA and CDR2 FQGNSA. CDR3 amino acids: CASSLEGQGDSPLHF. CDR3 sequence (DNA): TGTGCCAGCAGCTTAGAGGGACAGGGGGATTCACCCCTCCACTTT.

This rearrangement joins TRBV6-1 to TRBJ2-1; TRBD2 matches at 11 bases. The CDR3 consists of 15 residues. The V gene end was trimmed by 3 bases and the J gene end by 3 bases; junction bases not matched to a gene: 1. Per germline, CDR1 MNHNS and CDR2 SASEGT. CDR3 DNA sequence: TGTGCCAGCAGTGATAGCGGGGGGGTCTACAATGAGCAGTTCTTC. Translating gives CASSDSGGVYNEQFF.

The chain has TRBV30 and TRBJ2-5; tentatively, D is TRBD1 or TRBD2 (5 bases each). The CDR3 extends over 12 amino acids. Germline V gene lookup returns CDR1 GTSNPN and CDR2 SVGIG (reference sequence). Trimming took 5 bases from V and 5 from J, leaving 12 bases between them. In nucleotides, the CDR3 is TGTGCCTGGGCCGGGACCTGGGAGACCCAGTACTTC. Its translation: CAWAGTWETQYF.

The chain uses TRBV25-1 and TRBJ2-1, with 7 bases identical to TRBD2. The CDR3 is made up of 14 amino acids. Germline V gene data show CDR1 as MGHDK and CDR2 as SYGVNS. V shed 3 bases, J shed 6 bases, and the junction held 5 bases outside the gene matches. The CDR3 region has the DNA TGTGCCAGCAGTGACGGCGGGAGCGGCAATGAGCAGTTCTTC. Its protein product is CASSDGGSGNEQFF.

The chain recombines TRBV10-3 with TRBJ2-7; TRBD1 agrees at 9 bases. This CDR3 contains 13 residues. The germline CDR1 and CDR2 sequences are ENHRY and SYGVKD. Germline trimming cut 6 bases from V and 5 bases from J; bases unmatched to any gene: 5. The CDR3: CAISGTGWDEQYF. The CDR3 bases are TGTGCCATCAGCGGGACAGGGTGGGACGAGCAGTACTTC.

The chain recombines TRBV20-1 with TRBJ2-3, with 8 positions matching TRBD2. V lost 6 bases and J lost 7; bases outside the gene matches: 12. The CDR3 runs to 14 residues. Germline-derived CDR1 and CDR2 are DFQATT and SNEGSKA (reference sequence). DNA for the CDR3: TGCAGTGCCCCTGGGGCGGGGGGCGGAAATACGCAGTATTTT. Its translation: CSAPGAGGGNTQYF.

CDR3 bases: TGTGCCAGCAGCTTAGGCCTAGCAGAAAGTCCGGAGCAGTTCTTC. Translated, it gives CASSLGLAESPEQFF. J is TRBJ2-1 and V is TRBV7-9; possible D gene TRBD2, 5 bases. CDR3 length: 15 amino acids. The ends were cut back, 1 base at V and 10 bases at J, with 17 bases in the middle. Germline-derived CDR1 and CDR2 are SEHNR and FQNEAQ (reference sequence).

This clonotype was counted between two and nine times. The chain employs TRBV7-9 and TRBJ2-5; D remains ambiguous. The CDR3 sequence is 12 residues long. CDR1 is SEHNR, CDR2 FQNEAQ, per germline (reference sequence). The V end was cut by 1 base, the J end by 5 bases, with 5 bases between. The CDR3 DNA sequence: TGTGCCAGCAGCTTAGTCCGGGAGACCCAGTACTTC. This translates into CASSLVRETQYF.